Described below is a single TCR beta chain sequence and its context. Antigen unknown. The same CDR3 is also encoded by other DNA sequences in this sample. The data were taken from a study of shared clonotypes between healthy human individuals. Terminally differentiated effector memory CD45RA+ cells were excluded by CCR7 positive selection of CD45RO-negative cells. V was cut by 2 bases and J by 0 bases, with 4 bases left in between. The CDR3 has 13 residues. The germline V gene encodes CDR1 SGDLS and CDR2 YYNGEE. Whole-study results and caveats: Naive subsets typically showed greater estimated richness than memory subsets.

Generated by immunoSEQ multiplex PCR, the TCRdb table keeps only in-frame clones and is missing some. The sample holds nearly 2 million clones, around 96% seen once. The receptor was derived from a man between 18 and 29 years old in good health. Sequenced material: naive CD8+ T cells sorted from blood. V usage is TRBV9 and J usage is TRBJ2-3; D uncertain. CDR3 residues: CASSVGSTDTQYF. The CDR3 DNA sequence: TGTGCCAGCAGCGTGGGGAGCACAGATACGCAGTATTTT. The full variable domain, in which reference TRBV9 and TRBJ2-3 provide the parts outside the CDR3, is DSGVTQTPKHLITATGQRVTLRCSPRSGDLSVYWYQQSLDQGLQFLIQYYNGEERAKGNILERFSAQQFPDLHSELNLSSLELGDSALYFCASSVGSTDTQYFGPGTRLTVL.